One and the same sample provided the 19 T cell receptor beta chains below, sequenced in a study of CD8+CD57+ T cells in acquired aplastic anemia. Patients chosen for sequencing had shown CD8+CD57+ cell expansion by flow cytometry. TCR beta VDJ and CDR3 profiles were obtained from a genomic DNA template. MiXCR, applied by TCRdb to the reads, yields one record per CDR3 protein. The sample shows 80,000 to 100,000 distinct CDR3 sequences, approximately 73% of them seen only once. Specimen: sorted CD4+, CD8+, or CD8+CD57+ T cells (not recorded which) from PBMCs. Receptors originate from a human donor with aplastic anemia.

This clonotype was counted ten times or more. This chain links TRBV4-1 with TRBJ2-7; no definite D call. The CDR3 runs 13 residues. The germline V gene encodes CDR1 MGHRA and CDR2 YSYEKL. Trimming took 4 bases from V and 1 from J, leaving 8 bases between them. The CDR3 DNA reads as TGCGCCAGCAGCCTTCCGGGTTCCTACGAGCAGTACTTC. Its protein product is CASSLPGSYEQYF.

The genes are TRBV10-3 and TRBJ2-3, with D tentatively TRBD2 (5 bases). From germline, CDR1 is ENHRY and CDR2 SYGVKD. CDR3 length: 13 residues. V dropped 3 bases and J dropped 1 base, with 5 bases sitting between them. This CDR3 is CAISDGGTDTQYF. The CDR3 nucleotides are TGTGCCATCAGTGACGGGGGCACAGATACGCAGTATTTT.

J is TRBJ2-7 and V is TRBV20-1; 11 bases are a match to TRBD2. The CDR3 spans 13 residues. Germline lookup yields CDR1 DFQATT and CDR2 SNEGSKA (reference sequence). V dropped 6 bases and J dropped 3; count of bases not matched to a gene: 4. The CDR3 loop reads CSAPSGGLYEQYF. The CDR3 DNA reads TGCAGTGCCCCTAGCGGGGGGCTCTACGAGCAGTACTTC.

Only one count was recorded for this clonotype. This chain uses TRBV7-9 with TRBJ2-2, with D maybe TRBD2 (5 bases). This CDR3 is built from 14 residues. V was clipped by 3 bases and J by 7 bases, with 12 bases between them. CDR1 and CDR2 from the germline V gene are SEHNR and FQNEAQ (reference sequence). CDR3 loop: CASSLSAGIGELFF. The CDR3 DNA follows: TGTGCCAGCAGCTTGTCGGCGGGCATCGGGGAGCTGTTTTTT.

CDR3: CASSPGTNSNQPQHF. The CDR3 nucleotides are TGTGCCAGCAGCCCCGGGACGAATAGCAATCAGCCCCAGCATTTT. The rearrangement uses TRBV25-1 and TRBJ1-5; maybe TRBD1 (5 bases). The CDR3 runs 15 residues. V was trimmed by 6 bases and J by 0 bases, leaving 12 bases between them. Germline CDR1 MGHDK, CDR2 SYGVNS.

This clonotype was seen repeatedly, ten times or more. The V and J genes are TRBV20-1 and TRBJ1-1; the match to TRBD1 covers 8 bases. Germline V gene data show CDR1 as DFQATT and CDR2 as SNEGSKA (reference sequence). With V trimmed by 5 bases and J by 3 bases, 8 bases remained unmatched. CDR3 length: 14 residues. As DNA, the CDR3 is TGCAGTGCTCGAACGGGACAGGAGTACACTGAAGCTTTCTTT. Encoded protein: CSARTGQEYTEAFF.

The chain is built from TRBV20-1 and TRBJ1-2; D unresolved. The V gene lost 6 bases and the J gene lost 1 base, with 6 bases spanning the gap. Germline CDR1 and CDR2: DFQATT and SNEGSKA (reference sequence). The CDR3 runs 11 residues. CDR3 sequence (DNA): TGCAGTGCGGACGGTAACTATGGCTACACCTTC. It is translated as CSADGNYGYTF.

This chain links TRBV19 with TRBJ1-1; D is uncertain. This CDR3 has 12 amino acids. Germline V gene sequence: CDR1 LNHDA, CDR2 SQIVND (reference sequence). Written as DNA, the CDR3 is TGTGTCACTATGTTGGGAATAAATGAAGCTTTCTTT. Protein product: CVTMLGINEAFF.

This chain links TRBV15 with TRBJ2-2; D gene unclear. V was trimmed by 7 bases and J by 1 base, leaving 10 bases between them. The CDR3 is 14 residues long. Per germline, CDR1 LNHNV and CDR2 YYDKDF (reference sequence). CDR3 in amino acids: CATTQDGNTGELFF. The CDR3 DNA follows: TGTGCCACCACTCAGGACGGGAACACCGGGGAGCTGTTTTTT. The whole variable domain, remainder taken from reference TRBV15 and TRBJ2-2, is DAMVIQNPRYQVTQFGKPVTLSCSQTLNHNVMYWYQQKSSQAPKLLFHYYDKDFNNEADTPDNFQSRRPNTSFCFLDIRSPGLGDTAMYLCATTQDGNTGELFFGEGSRLTVL.

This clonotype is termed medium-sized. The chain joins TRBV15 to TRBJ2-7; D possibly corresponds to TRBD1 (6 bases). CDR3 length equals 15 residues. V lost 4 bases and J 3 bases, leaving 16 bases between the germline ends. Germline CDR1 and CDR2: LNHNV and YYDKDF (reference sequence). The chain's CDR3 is CATSKTPGHYYEQYF. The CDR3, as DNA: TGTGCCACCAGCAAAACCCCGGGACACTACTACGAGCAGTACTTC.

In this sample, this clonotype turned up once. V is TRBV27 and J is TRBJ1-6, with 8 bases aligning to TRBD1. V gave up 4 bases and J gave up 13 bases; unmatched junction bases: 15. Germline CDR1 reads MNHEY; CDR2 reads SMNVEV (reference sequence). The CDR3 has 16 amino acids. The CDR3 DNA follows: TGTGCCAGCAGTTCCTCAAGGACAGGGTCGATTAGGCCCCTCCACTTT. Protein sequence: CASSSSRTGSIRPLHF.

CDR3 DNA: TGCAGTGCTAGCCACCCGGGACAGGATCGGACTGAAGCTTTCTTT. This encodes CSASHPGQDRTEAFF. The chain carries TRBV20-1 and TRBJ1-1; 8 bases map to TRBD1. This CDR3 is built from 15 residues. The V gene end was trimmed by 3 bases and the J gene end by 5 bases; junction bases not matched to a gene: 11. CDR1 is DFQATT and CDR2 is SNEGSKA in the germline V gene (reference sequence).

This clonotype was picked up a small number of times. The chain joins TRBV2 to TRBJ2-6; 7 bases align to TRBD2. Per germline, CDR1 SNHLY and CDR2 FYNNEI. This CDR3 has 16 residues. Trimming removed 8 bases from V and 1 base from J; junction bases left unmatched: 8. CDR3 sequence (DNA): TGTGCCAGCCGTTTCGCGGGAGTTTCTGGGGCCAACGTCCTGACTTTC. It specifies CASRFAGVSGANVLTF.

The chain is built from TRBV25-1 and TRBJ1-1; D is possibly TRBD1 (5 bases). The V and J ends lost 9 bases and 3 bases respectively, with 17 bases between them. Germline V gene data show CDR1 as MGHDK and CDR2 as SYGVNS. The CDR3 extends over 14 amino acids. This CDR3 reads CASSTTVLDTEAFF. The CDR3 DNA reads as TGTGCCAGTAGTACGACAGTTTTAGACACTGAAGCTTTCTTT.

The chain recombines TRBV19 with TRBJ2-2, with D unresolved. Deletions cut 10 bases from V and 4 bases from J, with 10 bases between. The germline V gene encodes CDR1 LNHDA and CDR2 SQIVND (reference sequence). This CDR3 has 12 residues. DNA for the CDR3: TGTGCCACCCGATTGGGCACCGGGGAGCTGTTTTTT. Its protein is CATRLGTGELFF.

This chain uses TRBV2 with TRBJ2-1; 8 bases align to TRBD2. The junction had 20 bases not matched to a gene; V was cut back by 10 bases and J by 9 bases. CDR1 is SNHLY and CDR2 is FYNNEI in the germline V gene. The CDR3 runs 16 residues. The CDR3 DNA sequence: TGTGCCACCCGTAACCCGATGCGGGGGGATAGGAGTGAGCAGTTCTTC. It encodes CATRNPMRGDRSEQFF.

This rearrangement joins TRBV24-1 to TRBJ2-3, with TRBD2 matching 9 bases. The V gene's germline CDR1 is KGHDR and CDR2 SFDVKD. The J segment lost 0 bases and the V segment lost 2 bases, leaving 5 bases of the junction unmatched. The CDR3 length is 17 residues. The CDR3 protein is CATSDSRLAVSTDTQYF. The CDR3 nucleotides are TGTGCCACCAGTGATTCTCGACTAGCGGTTAGCACAGATACGCAGTATTTT.

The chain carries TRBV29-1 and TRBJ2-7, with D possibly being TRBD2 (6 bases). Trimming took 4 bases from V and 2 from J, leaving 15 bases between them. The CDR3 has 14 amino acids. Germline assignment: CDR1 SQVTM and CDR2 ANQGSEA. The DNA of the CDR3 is TGCAGCGTTGTCCCGGGGGAAGGGACCTACGAGCAGTACTTC. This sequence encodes CSVVPGEGTYEQYF.

For the CDR3, the DNA is TGCAGTGCTAGAGACGGACAGGGCCGCCGGCATTTT. Translating gives CSARDGQGRRHF. The rearrangement uses TRBV20-1 and TRBJ1-5, with 8 bases fitting TRBD1. The CDR3 spans 12 residues. Looked up from germline, CDR1 is DFQATT and CDR2 is SNEGSKA (reference sequence). With 0 bases clipped from V and 15 bases from J, the junction kept 7 bases outside the gene matches.